The T cell receptor (beta chain) under discussion was sequenced for a study of blood T cell repertoires in COVID-19. On the study more broadly: Acute-phase and convalescent COVID-19 samples originated in the United States, Italy and Spain. T cells, B-cell-depleted T cells, or PBMCs provided the cDNA or gDNA that served as material.

The CDR3 length is 14 residues. Germline V gene data show CDR1 as SEHNR and CDR2 as FQNEAQ (reference sequence). The junction had 3 bases not matched to a gene; V was cut back by 6 bases and J by 0 bases. Per the study methods: Quantification of nucleated cells was approximated via reference gene primer amplification. Sequenced by immunoSEQ multiplex PCR; TCRdb stores in-frame clones only, minus some. The DNA gave D and trimming, while V, J and clone size come from that table. The sample contains approximately 200,000 clones, roughly nine tenths of which appear only once. Donors in Cohort 3 counted as recovered after two negative PCRs, clearance, or symptom resolution.

The sequence came from a man in his thirties or forties who had recovered from COVID-19. Sequenced input: PBMCs or T cells enriched from blood (not recorded which). The rearrangement uses TRBV7-9 and TRBJ2-3; the match to TRBD1 covers 7 bases. The CDR3 nucleotides read TGTGCCAGCAGAGACAGGGTTAGCACAGATACGCAGTATTTT. It encodes CASRDRVSTDTQYF.